A selection of T cell receptor beta chains follows, all from one sample in a study of blood T cell repertoires in COVID-19. Sequencing used immunoSEQ multiplex PCR; TCRdb keeps in-frame clones, though not all of them. This repertoire shows 150,000 to 200,000 clones, roughly four fifths found once; its top ten account for around 10%. The sequenced sample was PBMCs or T cells enriched from blood (not recorded which). The receptors shown here come from a man aged 50-60 years who had recovered from COVID-19. Both conserved end residues are part of each CDR3. The order of the fields is V gene, J gene, clone size, D gene, CDR3 protein, CDR3 DNA. The D gene is left open where the match is weak. Expanded clones get a size class; other rows say once, few or many, or leave the size out.

V gene: TRBV7-2; J gene: TRBJ1-6; clone size: NA; D gene: NA; CDR3 protein: CASSSRAGYNSPLHF; CDR3 DNA: TGTGCCAGCAGCTCCAGGGCGGGGTATAATTCACCCCTCCACTTT
V gene: TRBV6-1; J gene: TRBJ2-3; clone size: once; D gene: NA; CDR3 protein: CASSERGGISTDTQYF; CDR3 DNA: TGTGCCAGCAGTGAGCGGGGCGGGATTAGCACAGATACGCAGTATTTT
V gene: TRBV6-5; J gene: TRBJ1-1; clone size: NA; D gene: NA; CDR3 protein: CASSFISPRSEAFF; CDR3 DNA: TGTGCCAGCAGTTTTATTAGTCCGCGGAGTGAAGCTTTCTTT
V gene: TRBV6-6; J gene: TRBJ2-7; clone size: NA; D gene: TRBD2; CDR3 protein: CASSYGEGEQYF; CDR3 DNA: TGTGCCAGCAGTTACGGGGAGGGCGAGCAGTACTTC
V gene: TRBV7-3; J gene: TRBJ1-6; clone size: NA; D gene: NA; CDR3 protein: CASSPGGSGLSPLHF; CDR3 DNA: TGTGCCAGCAGCCCCGGTGGGTCAGGGCTGTCACCCCTCCACTTT
V gene: TRBV19; J gene: TRBJ1-1; clone size: NA; D gene: NA; CDR3 protein: CASSIGLRNTEAFF; CDR3 DNA: TGTGCCAGTAGTATAGGACTGAGGAACACTGAAGCTTTCTTT
V gene: TRBV5-1; J gene: TRBJ2-5; clone size: NA; D gene: NA; CDR3 protein: CASSLAFSGTRETQYF; CDR3 DNA: TGCGCCAGCAGCTTGGCCTTCTCCGGGACAAGGGAGACCCAGTACTTC
V gene: TRBV21-1; J gene: TRBJ1-2; clone size: NA; D gene: NA; CDR3 protein: CASCLSLRYGYTF; CDR3 DNA: TGTGCCAGCTGTTTATCCTTGAGGTATGGCTACACCTTC
V gene: TRBV6-1; J gene: TRBJ1-5; clone size: NA; D gene: NA; CDR3 protein: CASSEVHSNIRNQPQHF; CDR3 DNA: TGTGCCAGCAGTGAAGTCCACTCGAATATCCGCAATCAGCCCCAGCATTTT
V gene: TRBV5-8; J gene: TRBJ2-7; clone size: few; D gene: NA; CDR3 protein: CASSGQSLQTSSYEQYF; CDR3 DNA: TGTGCCAGCAGCGGGCAAAGTTTACAGACGAGCTCCTACGAGCAGTACTTC
V gene: TRBV27; J gene: TRBJ1-1; clone size: NA; D gene: NA; CDR3 protein: CASSPLQGSSFF; CDR3 DNA: TGTGCCAGCAGTCCCTTACAGGGTTCATCTTTCTTT
V gene: TRBV28; J gene: TRBJ1-4; clone size: NA; D gene: NA; CDR3 protein: CASRVGGVYEKLFF; CDR3 DNA: TGTGCCAGCAGGGTAGGGGGGGTTTATGAAAAACTGTTTTTT
V gene: TRBV9; J gene: TRBJ1-2; clone size: NA; D gene: NA; CDR3 protein: CASSIRSGNYGYTF; CDR3 DNA: TGTGCCAGCAGCATCCGCTCAGGGAACTATGGCTACACCTTC
V gene: TRBV10-1; J gene: TRBJ2-7; clone size: NA; D gene: NA; CDR3 protein: CASKGDSRASEQYF; CDR3 DNA: TGCGCCAGCAAAGGAGACAGTCGGGCATCCGAGCAGTACTTC
V gene: TRBV5-1; J gene: TRBJ2-7; clone size: NA; D gene: TRBD2; CDR3 protein: CASSLPGLAGREQYF; CDR3 DNA: TGCGCCAGCAGCTTGCCGGGACTAGCGGGACGGGAGCAGTACTTC
V gene: TRBV7-6; J gene: TRBJ2-2; clone size: NA; D gene: NA; CDR3 protein: CASSLVPGATGELFF; CDR3 DNA: TGTGCCAGCAGCTTAGTTCCAGGGGCCACCGGGGAGCTGTTTTTT
V gene: TRBV28; J gene: TRBJ1-4; clone size: NA; D gene: TRBD1; CDR3 protein: CASSFVLDRLNEKLFF; CDR3 DNA: TGTGCCAGCAGTTTCGTTCTGGACAGGCTTAATGAAAAACTGTTTTTT
V gene: TRBV2; J gene: TRBJ1-1; clone size: once; D gene: NA; CDR3 protein: CASDQQGWTEAFF; CDR3 DNA: TGTGCCAGCGACCAGCAGGGATGGACTGAAGCTTTCTTT
V gene: TRBV27; J gene: TRBJ1-6; clone size: few; D gene: TRBD1; CDR3 protein: CASSWDRRNSPLHF; CDR3 DNA: TGTGCCAGCAGTTGGGACAGGAGAAATTCACCCCTCCACTTT
V gene: TRBV27; J gene: TRBJ1-4; clone size: NA; D gene: NA; CDR3 protein: CASSIREGKANEKLFF; CDR3 DNA: TGTGCCAGCAGTATACGGGAGGGGAAGGCTAATGAAAAACTGTTTTTT
V gene: TRBV6-5; J gene: TRBJ1-1; clone size: NA; D gene: NA; CDR3 protein: CASSYEVGNREPF; CDR3 DNA: TGTGCCAGCAGTTACGAGGTCGGGAACAGGGAACCATTT
V gene: TRBV24-1; J gene: TRBJ2-5; clone size: NA; D gene: NA; CDR3 protein: CATSSGYEETQYF; CDR3 DNA: TGTGCCACCAGTAGTGGTTACGAGGAGACCCAGTACTTC
V gene: TRBV2; J gene: TRBJ1-2; clone size: NA; D gene: NA; CDR3 protein: CASTERGSYGYTF; CDR3 DNA: TGTGCCAGCACCGAGCGTGGTTCCTATGGCTACACCTTC
V gene: TRBV5-6; J gene: TRBJ2-7; clone size: NA; D gene: NA; CDR3 protein: CASSGAWDGDEQYF; CDR3 DNA: TGTGCCAGCAGCGGGGCTTGGGATGGGGACGAGCAGTACTTC
V gene: TRBV7-9; J gene: TRBJ2-7; clone size: NA; D gene: NA; CDR3 protein: CASSLEGGEQYF; CDR3 DNA: TGTGCCAGCAGCTTAGAAGGAGGGGAGCAGTACTTC
V gene: TRBV11-2; J gene: TRBJ2-1; clone size: once; D gene: TRBD2; CDR3 protein: CASRPIKGLAGDSQFF; CDR3 DNA: TGTGCCAGCAGACCAATCAAGGGACTAGCGGGAGATTCCCAGTTCTTC
V gene: TRBV5-1; J gene: TRBJ1-1; clone size: NA; D gene: NA; CDR3 protein: CASSLARGMNTEAFF; CDR3 DNA: TGCGCCAGCAGCTTGGCGAGGGGGATGAACACTGAAGCTTTCTTT
V gene: TRBV7-9; J gene: TRBJ2-3; clone size: NA; D gene: NA; CDR3 protein: CASAPGGTDTQYF; CDR3 DNA: TGTGCCAGCGCCCCCGGGGGCACAGATACGCAGTATTTT
V gene: TRBV9; J gene: TRBJ2-1; clone size: NA; D gene: TRBD1; CDR3 protein: CASSAARGQSEQFF; CDR3 DNA: TGTGCCAGCAGCGCCGCTAGGGGACAGTCTGAGCAGTTCTTC
V gene: TRBV19; J gene: TRBJ1-5; clone size: NA; D gene: NA; CDR3 protein: CASSPPTGFNNQPQHF; CDR3 DNA: TGTGCCAGTAGCCCCCCAACAGGGTTCAATAATCAGCCCCAGCATTTT
V gene: TRBV9; J gene: TRBJ1-1; clone size: NA; D gene: TRBD1; CDR3 protein: CASSAHRGHTEAFF; CDR3 DNA: TGTGCCAGCAGCGCCCACAGGGGGCACACTGAAGCTTTCTTT
V gene: TRBV9; J gene: TRBJ2-3; clone size: NA; D gene: TRBD2; CDR3 protein: CASSAASGGPTDTQYF; CDR3 DNA: TGTGCCAGCAGCGCAGCTAGCGGGGGCCCCACAGATACGCAGTATTTT